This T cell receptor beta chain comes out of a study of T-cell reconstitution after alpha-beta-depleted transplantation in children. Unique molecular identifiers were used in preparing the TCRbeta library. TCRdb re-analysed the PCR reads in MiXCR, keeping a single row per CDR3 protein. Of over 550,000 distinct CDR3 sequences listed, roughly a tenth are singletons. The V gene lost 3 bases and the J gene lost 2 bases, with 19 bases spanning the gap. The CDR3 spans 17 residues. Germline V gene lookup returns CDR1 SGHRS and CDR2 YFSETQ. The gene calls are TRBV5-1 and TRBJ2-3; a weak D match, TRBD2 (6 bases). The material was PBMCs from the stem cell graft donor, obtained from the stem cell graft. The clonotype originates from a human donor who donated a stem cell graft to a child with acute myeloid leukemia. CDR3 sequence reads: CASSSLGLFSYTDTQYF. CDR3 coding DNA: TGCGCCAGCAGCTCCTTGGGACTTTTCAGCTACACAGATACGCAGTATTTT.